The 6 T cell receptor beta chains below were found in one sample sequenced in a study of tumor-infiltrating lymphocytes in oesophageal squamous cell carcinoma listed by TCRdb under 2016. Libraries were constructed by PCR. TCRdb records Illumina HiSeq 2000 as the sequencer. TCRdb itself trimmed the public reads at Q25 with fastp, ran MiXCR and retained productive beta chains. Every CDR3 protein is listed once, alongside the most common genes and DNA of its rows. The sample table holds more than 15,000 distinct CDR3 sequences, of which roughly 53% were seen once. Of the sample, about a quarter falls within the top ten clones. Material: esophageal tumor tissue. The receptors stem from a male donor with esophageal squamous cell carcinoma.

In its sample, this clonotype was seen once. The rearrangement links TRBV11-2 to TRBJ1-2; 8 nucleotides line up with TRBD1. This CDR3 comprises 14 residues. In germline, CDR1 is SGHAT, CDR2 FQNNGV. Germline trimming cut 5 bases from V and 2 bases from J; bases unmatched to any gene: 4. The CDR3 spells CASSGQGPNYGYTF. The CDR3 nucleotides read TGTGCCAGCAGCGGACAGGGACCGAACTATGGCTACACCTTC.

The genes are TRBV7-9 and TRBJ2-7; 10 bases match TRBD1. The end of the DNA is better explained by TRBJ2-5, so the J call may be wrong. The CDR3 has 15 amino acids. The germline V gene encodes CDR1 SEHNR and CDR2 FQNEAQ (reference sequence). As DNA, the CDR3 is TGTGCCAGCAGCTTGGACAGGGGGTATGAGGAGACCCAGTACTTC. It is translated as CASSLDRGYEETQYF.

The table lists this clonotype with many counts. The chain couples TRBV4-3 to TRBJ2-1, with D hard to call. Germline V CDR1 and CDR2: LGHNA, YSLEER. This CDR3 spans 16 amino acids. Trimming stripped 1 base from V and 0 bases from J, with 10 bases between. CDR3 loop: CASSQGLGYSYNEQFF. The CDR3 bases are TGCGCCAGCAGCCAAGGTCTCGGCTACTCCTACAATGAGCAGTTCTTC.

As to this clonotype: A read error may account for a junction end that differs from germline. V gene TRBV12-3 or TRBV12-4 combines with J gene TRBJ1-6, with D hard to call. The CDR3 has 16 amino acids. This CDR3 is CASSTLGRLNNSPLHF. CDR3 DNA sequence: TGTGCCAGCAGCACCTTGGGCAGGCTTAATAATTCACCCCTCCACTTC.

The rearrangement joins TRBV7-2 to TRBJ2-5; D call uncertain. The J call is in doubt because the DNA end fits TRBJ2-7 better. The CDR3 is made up of 11 amino acids. Germline lookup yields CDR1 SGHTA and CDR2 FQGNSA. In nucleotides, the CDR3 is TGTGCCAGCAGCCCCCGGTACGAGCAGTACTTC. It translates to CASSPRYEQYF.

The J gene is TRBJ2-1, the V gene TRBV12-3 or TRBV12-4, with 8 positions matching TRBD1. The CDR3 is made up of 15 amino acids. V lost 3 bases, J lost 3 bases, and 4 bases stayed unmatched. As DNA, the CDR3 is TGTGCCAGCAGTTTCGACAGGGGCTACTACAATGAGCAGTTCTTC. Its translation is CASSFDRGYYNEQFF.